Listed here are 29 T cell receptor beta chains from one sample, sequenced in a study of graft-versus-host responses after intestinal transplantation. Clones were sequenced by immunoSEQ multiplex PCR, and TCRdb holds only the in-frame ones, with some missing. This sample has roughly 90,000 clones; 88% occur once, and the top ten carry under 0.3%. These TCRs' antigens remain unknown. Source: unstimulated CD4+ T cells sorted from spleen or lymph node cells, taken before transplant. These receptors were collected from a human donor who was the organ donor for an intestinal transplant.

J is TRBJ2-3 and V is TRBV11-2, with D hard to call. Germline values: CDR1 SGHAT, CDR2 FQNNGV. V shed 3 bases and J shed 2 bases, with 9 bases lying between them. There are 14 residues in the CDR3. This CDR3 reads CASSFGSYTDTQYF. Here the CDR3 DNA reads TGTGCCAGCAGCTTCGGTTCCTACACAGATACGCAGTATTTT.

With regard to this clone: One junction end disagrees with the germline gene, perhaps due to a read error. J is TRBJ2-7 and V is TRBV5-1; 7 positions match TRBD2. From germline, CDR1 is SGHRS and CDR2 YFSETQ. The length of the CDR3 is 14 residues. The CDR3 DNA follows: TGCGCCAGCAGCTTGTCTAGCGGTTCCTACGAGCGGTACTTC. It codes for CASSLSSGSYERYF.

The chain uses TRBV4-1 and TRBJ2-2, with D unresolved. The germline gives CDR1 MGHRA, CDR2 YSYEKL. Trimming took 2 bases from V and 6 from J, leaving 13 bases between them. The CDR3 has 15 amino acids. The CDR3 region is CASSQLAAVPGELFF. The CDR3 nucleotides are TGCGCCAGCAGCCAACTTGCGGCGGTCCCCGGGGAGCTGTTTTTT.

This chain joins TRBV5-5 and TRBJ2-7; 7 bases match TRBD1. Trimming cost V 4 bases and J 11 bases; bases outside gene matches: 12. CDR3 length: 13 amino acids. Germline V gene lookup returns CDR1 SGHKS and CDR2 YYEKEE (reference sequence). CDR3 DNA sequence: TGTGCCAGCAGCGTAAACAGTATGCAGGGGGAGTACTTC. This translates into CASSVNSMQGEYF.

J is TRBJ1-1 and V is TRBV5-1; TRBD1 matches at 7 bases. This CDR3 is 13 amino acids long. The ends lost 5 bases at V and 2 bases at J; junction bases unmatched: 3. Germline-derived CDR1 and CDR2 are SGHRS and YFSETQ. The CDR3 loop reads CASRRDSNTEAFF. The CDR3 coding sequence is TGCGCCAGCAGGCGGGACAGCAACACTGAAGCTTTCTTT. Together with reference TRBV5-1 and TRBJ1-1, the CDR3 gives the full variable domain: KAGVTQTPRYLIKTRGQQVTLSCSPISGHRSVSWYQQTPGQGLQFLFEYFSETQRNKGNFPGRFSGRQFSNSRSEMNVSTLELGDSALYLCASRRDSNTEAFFGQGTRLTVV.

J is TRBJ2-5 and V is TRBV5-4; 7 nucleotides line up with TRBD2. Germline lookup yields CDR1 SGHNT and CDR2 YYREEE (reference sequence). J was trimmed by 0 bases and V by 4 bases; bases with no gene match: 9. This CDR3 region has 16 residues. The CDR3, as DNA: TGTGCCAGCAGCCTCCCCGGTGGGGGGGACCAAGAGACCCAGTACTTC. Residues: CASSLPGGGDQETQYF. Full variable domain (outside the CDR3, taken from reference TRBV5-4 and TRBJ2-5): ETGVTQSPTHLIKTRGQQVTLRCSSQSGHNTVSWYQQALGQGPQFIFQYYREEENGRGNFPPRFSGLQFPNYSSELNVNALELDDSALYLCASSLPGGGDQETQYFGPGTRLLVL.

The V and J genes are TRBV28 and TRBJ2-7; a possible D gene is TRBD1 (6 bases). Trimming pared 3 bases from V and 2 bases from J, leaving 14 bases between. CDR3 length: 15 residues. Germline assignment: CDR1 MDHEN and CDR2 SYDVKM. The CDR3 nucleotides are TGTGCCAGCAGTTTGGTTCCGGCAGGGGCCTACGAGCAGTACTTC. Amino acids: CASSLVPAGAYEQYF.

This rearrangement joins TRBV6-1 to TRBJ1-2; D is uncertain. This CDR3 contains 13 residues. Trimming stripped 5 bases from V and 5 bases from J, with 12 bases between. Germline V gene lookup returns CDR1 MNHNS and CDR2 SASEGT. CDR3 residues: CASSPQAGYGYTF. CDR3 in DNA: TGTGCCAGCAGTCCGCAGGCGGGGTATGGCTACACCTTC.

The chain joins TRBV6-1 to TRBJ1-2; maybe TRBD1 (5 bases). From germline, CDR1 is MNHNS and CDR2 SASEGT. The CDR3 has 13 amino acids. Trimming pared 2 bases from V and 5 bases from J, leaving 9 bases between. CDR3 coding DNA: TGTGCCAGCAGTGAACAGGGCGTTTATGGCTACACCTTC. Amino acid sequence: CASSEQGVYGYTF.

V is TRBV7-2 and J is TRBJ2-1, with 11 bases lining up with TRBD2. With V trimmed by 8 bases and J by 8 bases, 5 bases remained unmatched. This CDR3 contains 13 residues. Germline V gene data show CDR1 as SGHTA and CDR2 as FQGNSA. DNA of the CDR3: TGTGCCAGCTCCACTAGCGGGGGCTATGAGCAGTTCTTC. This sequence encodes CASSTSGGYEQFF.

V is TRBV5-1 and J is TRBJ2-3; 9 bases agree with TRBD1. The CDR3 is 16 residues long. V gave up 1 base and J gave up 0 bases; unmatched junction bases: 3. From germline, CDR1 is SGHRS and CDR2 YFSETQ. The CDR3 DNA is TGCGCCAGCAGCTTGTTCGGGACAGGGAGCACAGATACGCAGTATTTT. Translating gives CASSLFGTGSTDTQYF.

The chain employs TRBV6-4 and TRBJ2-1, with D possibly matching TRBD2 (6 bases). CDR3 length: 14 amino acids. Looked up from germline, CDR1 is MRHNA and CDR2 is SNTAGT. V was trimmed by 5 bases and J by 6 bases, leaving 14 bases between them. The CDR3 DNA sequence: TGTGCCAGCAGTCCAGGCCTGGGGGGCAATGAGCAGTTCTTC. This gives the protein CASSPGLGGNEQFF.

The chain employs TRBV14 and TRBJ2-5; 7 bases line up with TRBD2. The CDR3 totals 17 residues. Germline CDR1 is SGHDN and CDR2 is FVKESK. V lost 1 base, J lost 5 bases, and 13 bases stayed unmatched. This chain's CDR3 is CASSQGFIAGVLETQYF. The CDR3 DNA sequence: TGTGCCAGCAGCCAAGGATTTATCGCGGGAGTCCTGGAGACCCAGTACTTC.

This chain uses TRBV25-1 with TRBJ1-3, with D hard to call. Germline V lookup: CDR1 MGHDK, CDR2 SYGVNS. The CDR3 has 16 residues. Trimming took 2 bases from V and 1 from J, leaving 12 bases between them. The CDR3 loop is CASSENPVTSGNTIYF. The DNA of the CDR3 is TGTGCCAGCAGTGAAAACCCCGTAACATCTGGAAACACCATATATTTT.

In regard to this clone: An end of the junction differs from the germline gene, which may be a read error. The chain employs TRBV7-7 and TRBJ2-1; D is possibly TRBD2 (5 bases). This CDR3 contains 15 residues. Per germline, CDR1 SSHAT and CDR2 FNYEAQ (reference sequence). Written as DNA, the CDR3 is TGTGCTAGCAGCTCCGCTAGCTCCAATCCCAATGAGCAGTTCTTC. It translates to CASSSASSNPNEQFF.

This clone showed up just a few times. At one end the junction does not follow the germline gene, possibly because of a read error. The chain couples TRBV7-7 to TRBJ2-3; D is perhaps TRBD1 (6 bases). The germline V gene has CDR1 SSHAT and CDR2 FNYEAQ (reference sequence). This CDR3 spans 13 amino acids. CDR3 residues: CASSLGRGDTQYF. CDR3 coding DNA: TGTGCTAGCAGCTTAGGCAGGGGTGATACGCAGTATTTT.

The chain joins TRBV18 to TRBJ2-3; 7 bases agree with TRBD2. Losses at the gene ends were 6 bases for V and 2 bases for J; bases not matched to a gene: 5. This CDR3 has 14 amino acids. The germline CDR1 and CDR2 sequences are KGHSH and LQKENI. The CDR3 region has the DNA TGTGCCAGCTCTCGGACTAGGCTCACAGATACGCAGTATTTT. Encoded protein: CASSRTRLTDTQYF.

CDR3 nucleotide sequence: TGTGCCAGCAGCTTAGCCGGGGGGCGGGCTTTCTTT. Its protein is CASSLAGGRAFF. The chain is built from TRBV7-8 and TRBJ1-1; possibly TRBD1 for D (6 bases). Germline V lookup: CDR1 SGHVS, CDR2 FQNEAQ. Trimming took 0 bases from V and 11 from J, leaving 10 bases between them. The CDR3 sequence is 12 residues long.

This clone was detected once. This chain uses TRBV27 with TRBJ2-5; 12 nucleotides line up with TRBD1. Per the germline V gene, CDR1 is MNHEY and CDR2 is SMNVEV (reference sequence). J gave up 4 bases and V 6 bases, and 9 bases lay outside the gene matches. This CDR3 is built from 16 residues. CDR3 sequence reads: CASRGIGTGGGETQYF. The CDR3 DNA reads as TGTGCCAGCAGGGGAATAGGGACAGGGGGCGGAGAGACCCAGTACTTC.

The rearrangement uses TRBV19 and TRBJ1-5, with D maybe TRBD1 (5 bases). This CDR3 spans 13 amino acids. CDR1 LNHDA and CDR2 SQIVND come from the germline V gene (reference sequence). Trimming pared 3 bases from V and 4 bases from J, leaving 7 bases between. This chain's CDR3 is CASSMGGNQPQHF. DNA of the CDR3: TGTGCCAGTAGTATGGGGGGGAATCAGCCCCAGCATTTT.

The rearrangement joins TRBV7-6 to TRBJ2-3; TRBD1 matches 12 bases. Trimming took 4 bases from V and 4 from J; bases not matched to a gene: 6. The CDR3 is 16 residues long. Germline values: CDR1 SGHVS, CDR2 FNYEAQ. The CDR3 nucleotides are TGTGCCAGCAGCTCCTTCCGGGACAGGGGGCCAGATACGCAGTATTTT. It encodes CASSSFRDRGPDTQYF.

The genes are TRBV4-2 and TRBJ1-4, with D unclear. The germline gives CDR1 LGHNA, CDR2 YNFKEQ. The V end was cut by 8 bases, the J end by 6 bases, with 13 bases between. The CDR3 sequence is 13 residues long. The CDR3 coding sequence is TGTGCCAGCCAAACAGACATTGATGAAAAACTGTTTTTT. Translation: CASQTDIDEKLFF.

The chain's CDR3 is CASSLVGVTEAFF. DNA for the CDR3: TGTGCCAGCAGTTTAGTAGGGGTCACTGAAGCTTTCTTT. The chain employs TRBV27 and TRBJ1-1, with D maybe TRBD1 (5 bases). Germline CDR1 is MNHEY and CDR2 is SMNVEV (reference sequence). CDR3 size: 13 residues. Trimming removed 2 bases from V and 4 bases from J, with 8 bases in between.

Remarks on this clone: This sample also contains other DNA sequences that code for the same CDR3. The rearrangement links TRBV20-1 to TRBJ2-7, with 8 bases lining up with TRBD1. The ends lost 6 bases at V and 7 bases at J; junction bases unmatched: 5. CDR1 and CDR2 from the germline V gene are DFQATT and SNEGSKA (reference sequence). This CDR3 spans 11 amino acids. CDR3 residues: CSARTGREQYF. The CDR3 nucleotides are TGCAGTGCCCGGACAGGGCGAGAGCAGTACTTC.

The count of this clone is one. This chain joins TRBV4-1 and TRBJ2-5; 7 bases fit TRBD1. The CDR3 has 14 amino acids. V gave up 0 bases and J gave up 5 bases; unmatched junction bases: 3. Germline assignment: CDR1 MGHRA and CDR2 YSYEKL. The CDR3 sequence is CASSQEPTGETQYF. DNA of the CDR3: TGCGCCAGCAGCCAAGAGCCGACAGGGGAGACCCAGTACTTC.

The CDR3 here is CASSSVAGGSYEQYF. CDR3 DNA: TGTGCCAGCAGTTCCGTAGCGGGAGGCTCCTACGAGCAGTACTTC. The J gene is TRBJ2-7, the V gene TRBV28; 10 nucleotides match TRBD2. CDR1 MDHEN and CDR2 SYDVKM come from the germline V gene. The CDR3 has 15 amino acids. After removal of 4 bases from V and 0 bases from J, the junction contained 3 bases not matched to a gene.

This sequence joins TRBV28 and TRBJ2-7; D uncertain. Germline lookup yields CDR1 MDHEN and CDR2 SYDVKM. The CDR3 length is 12 residues. Trimming shortened V by 2 bases and J by 6 bases, and 8 bases separated the two germline ends. The CDR3 spells CASSLRGLEQYF. For the CDR3, the DNA is TGTGCCAGCAGTTTACGCGGCCTCGAGCAGTACTTC.

The chain carries TRBV30 and TRBJ1-6, with a possible D match to TRBD1 (6 bases). V lost 3 bases to trimming and J lost 5 bases, with 8 bases between them. In germline, CDR1 is GTSNPN, CDR2 SVGIG (reference sequence). CDR3 length: 13 residues. CDR3 in DNA: TGTGCCTGGAGCGACAGGAATAATTCACCCCTCCACTTT. Encoded protein: CAWSDRNNSPLHF.

This clone was observed a single time. The chain has TRBV7-2 and TRBJ2-1, with D possibly matching TRBD2 (5 bases). The V end was cut by 5 bases, the J end by 9 bases, with 14 bases between. This CDR3 has 13 amino acids. The germline gives CDR1 SGHTA, CDR2 FQGNSA. For the CDR3, the DNA is TGTGCCAGCAGCCTGGACTCCCTCTTTGAGCAGTTCTTC. It is translated as CASSLDSLFEQFF.